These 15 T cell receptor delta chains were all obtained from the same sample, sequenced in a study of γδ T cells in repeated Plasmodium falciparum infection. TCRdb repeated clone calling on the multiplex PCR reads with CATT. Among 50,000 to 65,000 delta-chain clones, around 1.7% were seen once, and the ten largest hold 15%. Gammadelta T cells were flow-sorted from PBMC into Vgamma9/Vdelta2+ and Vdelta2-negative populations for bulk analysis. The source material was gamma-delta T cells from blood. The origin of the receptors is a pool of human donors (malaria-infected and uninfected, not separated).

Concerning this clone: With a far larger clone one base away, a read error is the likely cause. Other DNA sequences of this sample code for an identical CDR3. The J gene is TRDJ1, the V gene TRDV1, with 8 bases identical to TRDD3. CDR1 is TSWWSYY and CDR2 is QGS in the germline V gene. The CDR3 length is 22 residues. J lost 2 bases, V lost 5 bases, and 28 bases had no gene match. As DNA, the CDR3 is TGTGCTCTTGGGAACTCCACTTCCCCGCCCGCTGGGGGGATAAGGAGGACCGATAAACTCATCTTT. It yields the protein CALGNSTSPPAGGIRRTDKLIF.

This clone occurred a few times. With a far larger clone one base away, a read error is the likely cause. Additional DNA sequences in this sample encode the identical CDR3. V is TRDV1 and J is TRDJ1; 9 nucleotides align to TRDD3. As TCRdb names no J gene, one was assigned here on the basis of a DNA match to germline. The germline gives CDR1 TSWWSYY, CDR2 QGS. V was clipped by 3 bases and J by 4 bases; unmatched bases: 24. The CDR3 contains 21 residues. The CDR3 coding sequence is TGTGCTCTTGGGGAGGGAACTCTTCGCCCTGCTAGGTGGGGGATAAGCGATAAACTCATCTTT. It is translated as CALGEGTLRPARWGISDKLIF.

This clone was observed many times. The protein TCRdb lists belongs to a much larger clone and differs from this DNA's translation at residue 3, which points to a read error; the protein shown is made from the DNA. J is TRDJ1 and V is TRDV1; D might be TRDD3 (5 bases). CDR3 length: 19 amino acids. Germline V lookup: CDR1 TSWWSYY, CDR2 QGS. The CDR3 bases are TGTGCTATTGGGGTTCCGAACTATCTCCTGGTATTACAACAAGATAAACTCATCTTT. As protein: CAIGVPNYLLVLQQDKLIF.

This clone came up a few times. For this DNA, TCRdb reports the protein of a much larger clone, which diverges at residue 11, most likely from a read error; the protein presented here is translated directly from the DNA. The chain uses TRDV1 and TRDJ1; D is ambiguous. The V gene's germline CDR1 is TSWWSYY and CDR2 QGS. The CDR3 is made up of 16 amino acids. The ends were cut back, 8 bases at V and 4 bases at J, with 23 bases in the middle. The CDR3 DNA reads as TGTGCTCTTCTGACCGCAACAAGGAGTTCGGTCGATAAACTCATCTTT. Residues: CALLTATRSSVDKLIF.

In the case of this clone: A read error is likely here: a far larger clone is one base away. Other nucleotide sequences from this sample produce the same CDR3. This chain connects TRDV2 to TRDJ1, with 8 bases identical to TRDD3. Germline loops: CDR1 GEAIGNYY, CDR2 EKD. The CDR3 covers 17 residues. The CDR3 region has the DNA TGTGCCTGTGACAGGGGGTACTGGGGGTACCTCACCGATAAGCTCATCTTT. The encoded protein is CACDRGYWGYLTDKLIF.

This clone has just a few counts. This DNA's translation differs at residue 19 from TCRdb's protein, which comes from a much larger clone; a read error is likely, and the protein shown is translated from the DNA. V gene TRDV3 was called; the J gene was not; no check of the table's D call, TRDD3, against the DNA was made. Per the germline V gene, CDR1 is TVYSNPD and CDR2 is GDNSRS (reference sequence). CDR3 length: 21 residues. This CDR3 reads CASKWPSYFLPGRRHTDKPIF. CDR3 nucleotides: TGTGCCTCTAAGTGGCCTTCCTACTTCCTCCCGGGGCGACGCCACACCGATAAACCCATCTTT.

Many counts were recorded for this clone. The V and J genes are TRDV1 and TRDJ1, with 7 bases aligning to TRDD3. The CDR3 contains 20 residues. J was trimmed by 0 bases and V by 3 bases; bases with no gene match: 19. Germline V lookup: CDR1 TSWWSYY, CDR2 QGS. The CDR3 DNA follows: TGTGCTCTTGGGGATTTCCAGTACTGGGGCACACAGGGGTACACCGATAAACTCATCTTT. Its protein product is CALGDFQYWGTQGYTDKLIF.

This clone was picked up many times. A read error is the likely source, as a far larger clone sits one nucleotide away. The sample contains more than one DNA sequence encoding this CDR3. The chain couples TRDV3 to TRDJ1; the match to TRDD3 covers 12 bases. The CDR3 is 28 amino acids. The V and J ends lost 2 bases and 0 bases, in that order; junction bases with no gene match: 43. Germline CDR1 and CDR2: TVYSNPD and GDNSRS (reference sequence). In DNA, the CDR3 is TGTGCCTTTGGTGGTTCCTCCCCGCTGGGGGATACGGGGAGCGCATGTTTGCGGATAGCTACGTACACCGATAAACTCATCTTT. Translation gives CAFGGSSPLGDTGSACLRIATYTDKLIF.

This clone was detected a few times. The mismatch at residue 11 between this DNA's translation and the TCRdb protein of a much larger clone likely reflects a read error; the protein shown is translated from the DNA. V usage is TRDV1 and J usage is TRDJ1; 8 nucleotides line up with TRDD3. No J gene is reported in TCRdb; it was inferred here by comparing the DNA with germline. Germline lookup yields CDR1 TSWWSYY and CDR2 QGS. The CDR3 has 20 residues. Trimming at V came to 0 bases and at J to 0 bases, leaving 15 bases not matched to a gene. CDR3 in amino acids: CALGELGLFTEGYDTDKLIF. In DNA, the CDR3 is TGTGCTCTTGGGGAACTAGGTCTCTTTACTGAGGGATACGACACCGATAAACTCATCTTT.

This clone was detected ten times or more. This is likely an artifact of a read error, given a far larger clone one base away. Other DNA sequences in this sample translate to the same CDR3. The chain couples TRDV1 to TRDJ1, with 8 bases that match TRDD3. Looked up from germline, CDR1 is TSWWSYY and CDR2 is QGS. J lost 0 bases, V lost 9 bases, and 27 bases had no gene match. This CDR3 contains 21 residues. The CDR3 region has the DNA TGTGCTCTGCAGTCGGGGCCTCCGTTTACTGGGGGGTACGCGTACACCGATAAACTCATCTTT. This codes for CALQSGPPFTGGYAYTDKLIF.

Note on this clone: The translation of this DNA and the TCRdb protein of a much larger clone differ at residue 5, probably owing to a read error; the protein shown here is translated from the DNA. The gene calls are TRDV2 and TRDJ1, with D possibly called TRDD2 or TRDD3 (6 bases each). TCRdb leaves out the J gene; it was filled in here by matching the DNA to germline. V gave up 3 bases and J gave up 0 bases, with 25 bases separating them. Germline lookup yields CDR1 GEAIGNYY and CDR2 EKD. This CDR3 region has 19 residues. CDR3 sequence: CACDSGSYTGLLYTDKLIF. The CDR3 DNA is TGTGCCTGTGACTCGGGATCCTACACTGGGCTACTTTACACCGATAAACTCATCTTT.

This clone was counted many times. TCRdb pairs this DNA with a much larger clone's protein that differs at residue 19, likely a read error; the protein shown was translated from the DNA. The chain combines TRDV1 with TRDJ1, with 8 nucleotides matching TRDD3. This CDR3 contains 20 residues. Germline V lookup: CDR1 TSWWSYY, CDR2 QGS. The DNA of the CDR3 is TGTGCTCTTGGGGAACCCAGCCCTCCCAAATACTGGGGGCTCACCGATAAACTCACCTTT. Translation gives CALGEPSPPKYWGLTDKLTF.

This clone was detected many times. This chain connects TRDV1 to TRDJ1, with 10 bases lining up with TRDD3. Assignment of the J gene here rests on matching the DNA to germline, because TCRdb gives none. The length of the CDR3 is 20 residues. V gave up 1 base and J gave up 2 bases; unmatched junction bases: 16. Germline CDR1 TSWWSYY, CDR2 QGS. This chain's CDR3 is CALGEPPRVLGDGGTDKLIF. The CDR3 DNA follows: TGTGCTCTTGGGGAACCCCCCCGCGTACTGGGGGATGGGGGGACCGATAAACTCATCTTT.

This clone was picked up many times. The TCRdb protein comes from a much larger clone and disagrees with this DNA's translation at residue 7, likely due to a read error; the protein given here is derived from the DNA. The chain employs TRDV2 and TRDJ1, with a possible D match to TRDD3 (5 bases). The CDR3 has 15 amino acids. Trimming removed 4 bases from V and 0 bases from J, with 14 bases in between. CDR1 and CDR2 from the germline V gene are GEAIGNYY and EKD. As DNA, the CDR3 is TGTGCCTGTGAGCCTCTGAGGGATTACACCGATAAACTCATCTTT. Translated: CACEPLRDYTDKLIF.

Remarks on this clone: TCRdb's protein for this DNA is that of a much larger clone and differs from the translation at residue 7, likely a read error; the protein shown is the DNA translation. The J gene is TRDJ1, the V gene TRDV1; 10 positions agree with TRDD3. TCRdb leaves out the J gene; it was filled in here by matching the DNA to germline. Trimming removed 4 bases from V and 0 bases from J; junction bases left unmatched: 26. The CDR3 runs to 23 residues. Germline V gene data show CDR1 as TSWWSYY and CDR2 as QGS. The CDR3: CALGGTPAPLLYWGIRYTDKLIF. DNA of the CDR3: TGTGCTCTTGGGGGTACTCCCGCTCCTTTACTCTACTGGGGGATTAGGTACACCGATAAACTCATCTTT.